The 4 T cell receptor beta chains listed next were all sequenced from one sample in a study of cytomegalovirus exposure and HLA in healthy donors. Use of 60 Vbeta and 13 Jbeta primers characterized the PCR. Sequencing used immunoSEQ multiplex PCR; TCRdb keeps in-frame clones, though not all of them. This table holds 200,000 or so clones. The sequenced sample consisted of PBMCs. Source of these receptors: a girl aged 2-10 years in good health and CMV-seropositive.

This rearrangement joins TRBV19 to TRBJ2-5, with 9 nucleotides matching TRBD1. Germline CDR1 reads LNHDA; CDR2 reads SQIVND (reference sequence). The trim removed 3 bases at V and 5 bases at J, leaving 7 bases unmatched. This CDR3 is 15 amino acids long. CDR3 sequence (DNA): TGTGCCAGTAGTATGGAGGACAGGGGCGGGGAGACCCAGTACTTC. It encodes CASSMEDRGGETQYF.

The V call is TRBV27, the J call TRBJ1-2; 7 bases line up with TRBD1. Germline V lookup: CDR1 MNHEY, CDR2 SMNVEV (reference sequence). The J segment lost 5 bases and the V segment lost 6 bases, leaving 6 bases of the junction unmatched. This CDR3 has 13 amino acids. The CDR3 reads CASRYRGQYGYTF. CDR3 bases: TGTGCCAGCAGGTACAGGGGCCAATATGGCTACACCTTC.

This sequence joins TRBV15 and TRBJ2-7; 7 bases fit TRBD2. Germline V gene sequence: CDR1 LNHNV, CDR2 YYDKDF (reference sequence). The CDR3 runs to 13 residues. The junction had 9 bases not matched to a gene; V was cut back by 8 bases and J by 5 bases. In nucleotides, the CDR3 is TGTGCCACCGGTTCGGGAGGACGCGACGAGCAGTACTTC. Amino acids: CATGSGGRDEQYF.

The V gene is TRBV2, the J gene TRBJ1-2; 7 nucleotides match TRBD1. The germline gives CDR1 SNHLY, CDR2 FYNNEI. J gave up 8 bases and V 7 bases, and 7 bases lay outside the gene matches. This CDR3 is built from 12 residues. The CDR3 region has the DNA TGTGCCAGCACCCCGACAGGGAGAGGCTACACCTTC. Protein product: CASTPTGRGYTF.